A single sample is the source of the 22 T cell receptor beta chains below, sequenced in a study of CD8+ T cells in alopecia areata. Reverse transcription of extracted RNA yielded cDNA, which provided the sequencing template. TCRdb's copy holds only in-frame clones and misses some; the assay was immunoSEQ multiplex PCR. The sample includes 270,000 or so clones, none of them occurring once. Sorting used CD4, CD8alpha, NKG2D, NKG2ACE and other markers on pooled cutaneous lymph node cells. The source material was CD4+ T cells sorted from a lymph node. These receptor sequences come from a C3H/HeJ mouse with alopecia areata. The MHC haplotype of the strain is H2-k.

This clone was observed a handful of times. Germline and genes here are mouse. With the read ending 4 residues before the CDR3 end, the germline J gene is used to fill in that end. The J gene is TRBJ2-1, the V gene TRBV19; 7 nucleotides agree with TRBD1. Looked up from germline, CDR1 is FNHDT and CDR2 is SITEND (reference sequence). This CDR3 contains 13 residues. Trimming cost V 6 bases and J 3 bases; bases outside gene matches: 3. The DNA read from the CDR3 is TGTGCCAGCATCCGGGACAGCTATGCT. Its translation is CASIRDSYA. The whole CDR3 protein is CASIRDSYAEQFF. The full variable domain, in which reference TRBV19 and TRBJ2-1 provide the parts outside the CDR3, is GGIITQTPKFLIGQEGQKLTLKCQQNFNHDTMYWYRQDSGKGLRLIYYSITENDLQKGDLSEGYDASREKKSSFSLTVTSAQKNEMAVFLCASIRDSYAEQFFGPGTRLTVL.

Notes on this clone: The gene symbols are mouse symbols. This sample also contains other DNA sequences that code for the same CDR3. CDR3 residues: CASSPDRGQDTQYF. CDR3 DNA (partial): TGTGCCAGCTCCCCAGACAGGGGGCAAGAC. V is TRBV12-1 and J is TRBJ2-5; 9 bases align to TRBD1. The sequenced fragment ends 4 residues before the CDR3 boundary, so the rest is inferred from the germline J gene. Germline-derived CDR1 and CDR2 are SGHSN and HYEKVE. The CDR3 consists of 14 residues. Germline trimming cut 4 bases from V and 3 bases from J; bases unmatched to any gene: 4.

Comment on this clone: Gene names denote mouse genes. The read stops 4 residues short of the end of the CDR3; the missing end is completed from the germline J gene. The same CDR3 can be traced to other DNA sequences in this sample. V usage is TRBV1 and J usage is TRBJ2-5; D gene uncertain. Per the germline V gene, CDR1 is NSQYPW and CDR2 is LRSPGD (reference sequence). The CDR3 sequence is 14 residues long. V was clipped by 0 bases and J by 3 bases, with 7 bases between them. The sequenced part of the CDR3 DNA is TGCACCTGCAGTGCAGATCACAGTCAAGAC. This encodes CTCSADHSQD. The CDR3 as a whole reads CTCSADHSQDTQYF.

Regarding this clone: Gene and germline names: mouse. From the germline J gene comes the end of the CDR3, since the read stops 3 residues before it. The chain uses TRBV13-3 and TRBJ1-6; 10 bases map to TRBD1. TRBJ1-6 counts as an open reading frame of uncertain function. CDR1 and CDR2 (germline): NNHDY, SYVADS. The CDR3 has 15 amino acids. V gave up 3 bases and J gave up 10 bases; unmatched junction bases: 7. The CDR3 is CASSVTGGAGSPLYF. CDR3 bases read: TGTGCCAGCAGTGTGACAGGGGGCGCGGGGTCGCCC.

About this clone itself: Gene names refer to mouse genes. Read sequence stops 4 residues before the CDR3 end, and the germline J gene provides the missing end. This chain joins TRBV13-2 and TRBJ1-2; the match to TRBD1 covers 10 bases. CDR1 is NNHNN and CDR2 is SYGAGS in the germline V gene (reference sequence). The V segment lost 5 bases and the J segment 4 bases; nucleotides outside the gene matches: 2. CDR3 length: 13 amino acids. The sequenced CDR3 bases are TGTGCCAGCGGCCGGGACAGGGGCTCC. This translates into CASGRDRGS. The full-length CDR3 reads as CASGRDRGSDYTF.

Of note for this clone: Germline and genes here are mouse. With the read ending 4 residues before the CDR3 end, the germline J gene is used to fill in that end. The chain joins TRBV13-3 to TRBJ1-2; possible D gene TRBD1, 6 bases. This CDR3 region has 15 residues. CDR1 and CDR2 from the germline V gene are NNHDY and SYVADS. V was trimmed by 0 bases and J by 2 bases, leaving 11 bases between them. CDR3 DNA, as far as it was read: TGTGCCAGCAGTGATGGTTGGCAGGGGAACTCC. Encoded protein: CASSDGWQGNS. The CDR3 as a whole reads CASSDGWQGNSDYTF.

The sample holds a few counts of this clone. The listed genes are named as in mouse. The read is 4 residues too short to cover the CDR3 end, so that end is filled in from the germline J gene. The V call is TRBV13-1, the J call TRBJ2-7, with 10 bases identical to TRBD2. V was clipped by 4 bases and J by 0 bases; unmatched bases: 10. Germline lookup yields CDR1 NSHNY and CDR2 SYGAGN. This CDR3 is built from 17 residues. The part of the CDR3 DNA that was read is TGTGCCAGCAGTCGAGGGACTGGGGAGAGGAGCTCCTAT. Protein: CASSRGTGERSSY. The entire CDR3 sequence reads CASSRGTGERSSYEQYF.

This clone was found a few times. Genes and germline are mouse. Read coverage stops 4 residues before the CDR3 terminus; the germline J gene supplies the remainder. The chain couples TRBV1 to TRBJ2-1, with D hard to call. CDR1 and CDR2 from the germline V gene are NSQYPW and LRSPGD (reference sequence). The CDR3 sequence is 15 residues long. Trimming took 0 bases from V and 0 from J, leaving 6 bases between them. The CDR3 here is CTCSAEVSNYAEQFF. CDR3 bases read: TGCACCTGCAGTGCAGAAGTCAGTAACTATGCT.

As concerns this clone: Genes here carry mouse names. Coverage ceases 4 residues before the CDR3 finishes, and the germline J gene fills in the end. The J gene is TRBJ2-3, the V gene TRBV14; the match to TRBD1 covers 9 bases. V was clipped by 4 bases and J by 0 bases; unmatched bases: 6. This CDR3 spans 16 amino acids. The germline V gene has CDR1 SGHDT and CDR2 FRDEAV. The CDR3 sequence is CASSPGTGSSAETLYF. The CDR3 DNA, read in part, is TGTGCCAGCAGTCCCGGGACAGGGTCTAGTGCAGAA.

Turning to this clone: All gene names here are mouse names. The read ends 4 residues early relative to the CDR3; the germline J gene fills the gap. V usage is TRBV1 and J usage is TRBJ2-7; D is perhaps TRBD2 (6 bases). CDR1 and CDR2 (germline): NSQYPW, LRSPGD (reference sequence). This CDR3 has 14 residues. The V and J ends lost 0 bases and 2 bases respectively, with 8 bases between them. CDR3 amino acids: CTCSADWGPYEQYF. The part of the CDR3 DNA that was read is TGCACCTGCAGTGCAGACTGGGGCCCCTAT.

In its sample, this clone was seen a few times. The genes and germline here are from mouse. The read finishes 4 residues shy of the CDR3 end, and the germline J gene is used to complete it. This sequence joins TRBV1 and TRBJ2-5; 9 nucleotides line up with TRBD2. The V gene's germline CDR1 is NSQYPW and CDR2 LRSPGD (reference sequence). Unmatched junction bases numbered 1, after V lost 4 bases and J lost 2 bases. CDR3 length: 14 residues. The CDR3 region is CTCSELGGQDTQYF. CDR3 DNA (partial): TGCACCTGCAGTGAACTGGGGGGCCAAGAC.

This clone appeared a few times. Gene names and germline refer to mouse. The read terminates 4 residues before the CDR3 end, so the remaining end is supplied by the germline J gene. Within the sample, other DNA sequences also encode this same CDR3. The chain uses TRBV13-2 and TRBJ2-7, with TRBD2 matching 10 bases. The CDR3 sequence is 14 residues long. Germline lookup yields CDR1 NNHNN and CDR2 SYGAGS (reference sequence). Incomplete CDR3 DNA: TGTGCCAGCGGTGAACGACTGGGGGGATAT. It codes for CASGERLGGY. The CDR3, in full, reads CASGERLGGYEQYF.

Worth noting for this clone: Germline and genes here are mouse. The CDR3 extends 4 residues past the end of the read, so its final part is completed from the germline J gene. The chain couples TRBV1 to TRBJ2-1; 8 bases are shared with TRBD1. Germline V gene lookup returns CDR1 NSQYPW and CDR2 LRSPGD (reference sequence). This CDR3 is built from 14 residues. The part of the CDR3 DNA that was read is TGCACCTGCAGTGCGACAGGGGCGGAGGCT. Translating it yields CTCSATGAEA. The entire CDR3 is CTCSATGAEAEQFF.

This clone was seen more than once but under ten times. Germline and genes here are mouse. The read ends 4 residues early relative to the CDR3; the germline J gene fills the gap. The chain recombines TRBV19 with TRBJ2-7, with 12 bases matching TRBD2. The CDR3 has 14 residues. The V gene's germline CDR1 is FNHDT and CDR2 SITEND (reference sequence). The DNA read from the CDR3 is TGTGCCAGCAGTCGGGACTGGGGGGTTTAT. Translated: CASSRDWGVY. The full CDR3 sequence reads CASSRDWGVYEQYF.

Notes on this clone: Gene names follow the mouse nomenclature. The CDR3 end falls 4 residues outside the read, so it is completed with the germline J gene. The rearrangement links TRBV5 to TRBJ1-1, with D unresolved. V was clipped by 1 base and J by 3 bases, with 6 bases between them. The CDR3 contains 13 residues. Looked up from germline, CDR1 is LGHNA and CDR2 is YNLKQL (reference sequence). The CDR3 spells CASSQGGYTEVFF. The part of the CDR3 DNA that was read is TGTGCCAGCAGCCAAGGGGGTTACACA.

This clone occurred a few times. The genes are named according to mouse. Read coverage stops 4 residues before the CDR3 terminus; the germline J gene supplies the remainder. This sequence joins TRBV19 and TRBJ2-1; tentative D call: TRBD1 (5 bases). With 5 bases removed from V and 0 bases from J, the gap between germline ends came to 9 bases. The V gene's germline CDR1 is FNHDT and CDR2 SITEND (reference sequence). The CDR3 is 14 amino acids. CDR3 loop: CASRTGFNYAEQFF. CDR3 bases read: TGTGCCAGCAGAACAGGATTTAACTATGCT.

Comments on this clone: The gene names here belong to mouse. The read ends 4 residues shy of where the CDR3 ends; the end is completed using the germline J gene. This chain uses TRBV19 with TRBJ2-3; 8 bases are a match to TRBD2. V gave up 7 bases and J gave up 0 bases; unmatched junction bases: 4. Germline assignment: CDR1 FNHDT and CDR2 SITEND (reference sequence). This CDR3 contains 14 residues. CDR3 loop: CASLDWGSAETLYF. Incomplete CDR3 DNA: TGTGCCAGCCTCGACTGGGGAAGTGCAGAA. Looking up the rest from reference TRBV19 and TRBJ2-3 gives the full variable domain: GGIITQTPKFLIGQEGQKLTLKCQQNFNHDTMYWYRQDSGKGLRLIYYSITENDLQKGDLSEGYDASREKKSSFSLTVTSAQKNEMAVFLCASLDWGSAETLYFGSGTRLTVL.

In this sample, this clone turned up a few times. All gene names here are mouse names. The read finishes 4 residues shy of the CDR3 end, and the germline J gene is used to complete it. The chain recombines TRBV1 with TRBJ2-3; tentatively, D is TRBD1 (6 bases). V was trimmed by 3 bases and J by 4 bases, leaving 8 bases between them. The CDR3 contains 13 residues. Germline CDR1 NSQYPW, CDR2 LRSPGD (reference sequence). The CDR3 loop reads CTCSATGSETLYF. The DNA read from the CDR3 is TGCACCTGCAGTGCTACAGGGTCAGAA. Drawing the rest from reference TRBV1 and TRBJ2-3, the complete variable domain is VTLLEQNPRWRLVPRGQAVNLRCILKNSQYPWMSWYQQDLQKQLQWLFTLRSPGDKEVKSLPGADYLATRVTDTELRLQVANMSQGRTLYCTCSATGSETLYFGSGTRLTVL.

In the case of this clone: The gene names here belong to mouse. The observed sequence ends 4 residues before the CDR3 terminus, with the missing tail filled in from the germline J gene. The rearrangement uses TRBV31 and TRBJ2-2; 8 nucleotides match TRBD1. V lost 3 bases and J lost 0; bases outside the gene matches: 3. The CDR3 consists of 15 residues. Germline V lookup: CDR1 GKSSPN, CDR2 SITVG. CDR3 in amino acids: CAWSHRGTNTGQLYF. The CDR3 bases that were read are TGTGCCTGGAGCCACAGGGGGACAAACACCGGG.

This clone was observed at least ten times. The gene names given are mouse names. The CDR3 end falls 4 residues outside the read, so it is completed with the germline J gene. Other DNA sequences of this sample code for an identical CDR3. The J gene is TRBJ2-2, the V gene TRBV13-1, with 10 bases that match TRBD1. This CDR3 is built from 15 residues. Looked up from germline, CDR1 is NSHNY and CDR2 is SYGAGN. The junction had 2 bases not matched to a gene; V was cut back by 4 bases and J by 2 bases. CDR3 in amino acids: CASSPGQGNTGQLYF. The DNA read from the CDR3 is TGTGCCAGCAGTCCGGGACAGGGGAACACCGGG.

This clone appeared a few times. Gene names follow the mouse nomenclature. The missing CDR3 end, 4 residues past where the read stops, is filled in from the germline J gene. This chain joins TRBV5 and TRBJ2-1, with 8 bases identical to TRBD2. Per germline, CDR1 LGHNA and CDR2 YNLKQL (reference sequence). The CDR3 loop spans 14 amino acids. Trimming at V came to 4 bases and at J to 2 bases, leaving 1 base not matched to a gene. Partial CDR3 DNA: TGTGCCAGCAGCCTGACTGGGGACTATGCT. It is translated as CASSLTGDYA. The entire CDR3 protein is CASSLTGDYAEQFF.

Details on this clone: Any gene name here is a mouse gene name. Read coverage stops 4 residues before the CDR3 terminus; the germline J gene supplies the remainder. The chain is built from TRBV13-1 and TRBJ1-1; D not resolved. The CDR3 runs to 13 residues. CDR1 is NSHNY and CDR2 is SYGAGN in the germline V gene. CDR3 region: CASSDVGVGEVFF. The sequenced part of the CDR3 DNA is TGTGCCAGCAGTGATGTTGGGGTTGGA.